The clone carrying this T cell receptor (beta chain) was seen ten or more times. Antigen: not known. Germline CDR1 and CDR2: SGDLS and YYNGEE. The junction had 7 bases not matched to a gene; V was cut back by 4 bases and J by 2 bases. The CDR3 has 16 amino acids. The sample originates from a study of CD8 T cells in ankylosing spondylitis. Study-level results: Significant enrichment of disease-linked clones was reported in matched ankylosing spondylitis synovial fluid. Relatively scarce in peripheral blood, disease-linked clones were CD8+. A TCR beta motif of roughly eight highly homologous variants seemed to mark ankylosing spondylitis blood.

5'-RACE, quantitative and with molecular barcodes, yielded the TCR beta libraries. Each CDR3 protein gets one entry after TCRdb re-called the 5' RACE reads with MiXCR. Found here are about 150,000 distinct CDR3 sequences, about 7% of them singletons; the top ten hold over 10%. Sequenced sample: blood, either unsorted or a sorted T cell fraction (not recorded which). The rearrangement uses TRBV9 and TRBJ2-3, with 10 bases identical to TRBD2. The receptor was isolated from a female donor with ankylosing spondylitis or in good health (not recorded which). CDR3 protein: CASSTLGLAATDTQYF. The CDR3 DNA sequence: TGTGCCAGCAGCACCCTCGGACTAGCGGCCACAGATACGCAGTATTTT.